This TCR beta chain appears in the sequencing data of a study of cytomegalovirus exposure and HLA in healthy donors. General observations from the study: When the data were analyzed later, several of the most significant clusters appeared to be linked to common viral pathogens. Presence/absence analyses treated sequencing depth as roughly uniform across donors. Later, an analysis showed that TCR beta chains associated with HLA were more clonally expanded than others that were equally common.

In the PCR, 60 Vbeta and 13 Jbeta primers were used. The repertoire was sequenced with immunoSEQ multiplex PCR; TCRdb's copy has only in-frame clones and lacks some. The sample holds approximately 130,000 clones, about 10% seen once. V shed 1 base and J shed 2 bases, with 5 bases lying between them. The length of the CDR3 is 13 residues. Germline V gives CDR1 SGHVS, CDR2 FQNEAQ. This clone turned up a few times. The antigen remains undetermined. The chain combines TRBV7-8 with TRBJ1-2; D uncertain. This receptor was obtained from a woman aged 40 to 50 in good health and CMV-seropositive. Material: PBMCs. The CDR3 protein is CASSLDQNYGYTF. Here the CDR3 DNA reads TGTGCCAGCAGCTTAGATCAAAACTATGGCTACACCTTC.